Shown below are 17 T cell receptor beta chains from a single sample sequenced in a study of vaccination effects on CD4 cells after COVID-19. The assay was immunoSEQ multiplex PCR, and TCRdb's table has in-frame clones only and misses some. The sample consists of some 59,000 clones, over 75% of them appearing once. These receptors' targets are unknown. Antigen-specific CD4+ T cells were expanded with viral peptide pools in the ViraFEST assay before sequencing. Once cultured for nine to ten days, the cells underwent separation to obtain CD4+ T cells. The specimen comprised CD4+ T cells from PBMCs cultured with HCoV-229E spike peptides, sampled before COVID-19 vaccination. These receptors were obtained from a human donor who received a COVID-19 vaccine.

The chain links TRBV19 to TRBJ1-2; 7 bases are a match to TRBD1. Losses at the gene ends were 7 bases for V and 5 bases for J; bases not matched to a gene: 4. The germline gives CDR1 LNHDA, CDR2 SQIVND (reference sequence). The CDR3 loop spans 12 amino acids. CDR3: CASTGGRYGYTF. CDR3 nucleotides: TGTGCCAGTACAGGGGGACGGTATGGCTACACCTTC. The full variable domain, rest sourced from reference TRBV19 and TRBJ1-2, is DGGITQSPKYLFRKEGQNVTLSCEQNLNHDAMYWYRQDPGQGLRLIYYSQIVNDFQKGDIAEGYSVSREKKESFPLTVTSAQKNPTAFYLCASTGGRYGYTFGSGTRLTVV.

This clone appeared a few times. The chain joins TRBV5-1 to TRBJ2-1, with no clear D. CDR1 SGHRS and CDR2 YFSETQ come from the germline V gene. V was cut by 4 bases and J by 6 bases, with 11 bases left in between. This CDR3 has 13 amino acids. The CDR3 nucleotides read TGCGCCAGCAGCCCGGGTGTAGTCAATGAGCAGTTCTTC. Its protein product is CASSPGVVNEQFF.

Only a few counts were recorded for this clone. The chain is built from TRBV3-1 (or the pseudogene TRBV3-2) and TRBJ1-1, with a tentative D call TRBD1 (6 bases). The V end lost 0 bases, the J end lost 1 base, and 9 bases lay between the germline ends. This CDR3 spans 15 amino acids. Germline V gene sequence: CDR1 LGHDT, CDR2 YNNKEL (reference sequence). The CDR3: CASSQDRGPNTEAFF. The CDR3 coding sequence is TGTGCCAGCAGCCAAGACAGGGGCCCGAACACTGAAGCTTTCTTT.

This chain joins TRBV2 and TRBJ1-3; D remains ambiguous. V was pared by 4 bases and J by 2 bases, with 15 bases between. CDR3 size: 16 residues. Germline V gives CDR1 SNHLY, CDR2 FYNNEI. The chain's CDR3 is CASSGAEIAAGNTIYF. CDR3 DNA sequence: TGTGCCAGCAGTGGGGCCGAGATCGCAGCTGGAAACACCATATATTTT.

This clone appeared a single time. The chain joins TRBV2 to TRBJ2-5; D gene ambiguous. Germline V gene lookup returns CDR1 SNHLY and CDR2 FYNNEI. CDR3 length: 14 residues. Trimming stripped 3 bases from V and 0 bases from J, with 8 bases between. Written as DNA, the CDR3 is TGTGCCAGCAGTGAGTTGTCGGACCAAGAGACCCAGTACTTC. Translated, it gives CASSELSDQETQYF.

This clone was counted between two and nine times. The gene calls are TRBV5-4 and TRBJ2-1, with 12 nucleotides matching TRBD2. V was pared by 4 bases and J by 5 bases, with 4 bases of the junction left unmatched. This CDR3 comprises 15 residues. CDR1 is SGHNT and CDR2 is YYREEE in the germline V gene (reference sequence). CDR3 coding DNA: TGTGCCAGCAGCAAACTAGCGGGGGGCGACAATGAGCAGTTCTTC. This encodes CASSKLAGGDNEQFF.

V gene TRBV11-3 combines with J gene TRBJ2-1; maybe TRBD1 (5 bases). The CDR3 is 14 amino acids. CDR1 SGHNT and CDR2 YENEEA come from the germline V gene. The ends were cut back, 0 bases at V and 6 bases at J, with 9 bases in the middle. The CDR3 DNA follows: TGTGCCAGCAGCTTAGATTCAGGGCGCAATGAGCAGTTCTTC. This gives the protein CASSLDSGRNEQFF.

The genes are TRBV5-6 and TRBJ2-1; possible D gene TRBD2, 5 bases. V was trimmed by 6 bases and J by 5 bases, leaving 21 bases between them. CDR3 size: 16 residues. CDR1 SGHDT and CDR2 YYEEEE come from the germline V gene. CDR3 nucleotides: TGTGCCAGCACTGATTTTCGGGGTCCCCGGAACAATGAGCAGTTCTTC. This gives the protein CASTDFRGPRNNEQFF. Looking up the rest from reference TRBV5-6 and TRBJ2-1 gives the full variable domain: DAGVTQSPTHLIKTRGQQVTLRCSPKSGHDTVSWYQQALGQGPQFIFQYYEEEERQRGNFPDRFSGHQFPNYSSELNVNALLLGDSALYLCASTDFRGPRNNEQFFGPGTRLTVL.

The rearrangement uses TRBV6-5 and TRBJ1-1; unclear D gene. CDR1 and CDR2 (germline): MNHEY, SVGAGI. The CDR3 contains 13 residues. V was trimmed by 5 bases and J by 5 bases, leaving 12 bases between them. The CDR3 DNA reads TGTGCCAGCAGTCCAGGACGGACTACTGAAGCTTTCTTT. Protein: CASSPGRTTEAFF.

V is TRBV19 and J is TRBJ1-2, with TRBD1 as a possible D gene (6 bases). Germline values: CDR1 LNHDA, CDR2 SQIVND (reference sequence). CDR3 size: 16 residues. V was pared by 5 bases and J by 5 bases, with 21 bases between. CDR3 nucleotide sequence: TGTGCCAGTAGTGCCTTACAGGGAGTCTCAACTTATGGCTACACCTTC. It specifies CASSALQGVSTYGYTF.

The rearrangement links TRBV18 to TRBJ1-3; possibly TRBD1 for D (5 bases). Germline V lookup: CDR1 KGHSH, CDR2 LQKENI. CDR3 length: 16 amino acids. V lost 3 bases and J 0 bases, leaving 12 bases between the germline ends. DNA for the CDR3: TGTGCCAGCTCACCTCCCGGGACTGACTCTGGAAACACCATATATTTT. Translated: CASSPPGTDSGNTIYF.

The chain employs TRBV5-1 and TRBJ1-6; D is uncertain. This CDR3 region has 15 residues. V lost 4 bases and J lost 6, with 14 bases in between. Germline CDR1 is SGHRS and CDR2 is YFSETQ. The CDR3 DNA follows: TGCGCCAGCAGCCCGGACGGGCCTCTTAATTCACCCCTCCACTTT. Residues: CASSPDGPLNSPLHF.

In this sample, this clone turned up a few times. V and J are TRBV6-5 and TRBJ1-2; D is perhaps TRBD1 (6 bases). V shed 6 bases and J shed 0 bases, with 14 bases lying between them. The CDR3 spans 15 residues. In germline, CDR1 is MNHEY, CDR2 SVGAGI. CDR3 bases: TGTGCCAGCAGCACTATCAGGGGAGCTAACTATGGCTACACCTTC. Protein sequence: CASSTIRGANYGYTF.

The chain employs TRBV27 and TRBJ1-5; D is unresolved. CDR3 length: 16 residues. Germline V CDR1 and CDR2: MNHEY, SMNVEV (reference sequence). V was trimmed by 6 bases and J by 0 bases, leaving 15 bases between them. CDR3 amino acids: CASRSSRSYSNQPQHF. CDR3 nucleotide sequence: TGTGCCAGCAGATCCTCCCGGAGCTATAGCAATCAGCCCCAGCATTTT.

This clone was seen a few times. CDR3 amino acids: CASSQGGARGSSGNTIYF. The DNA for the CDR3 is TGTGCCAGCAGCCAAGGGGGTGCCAGGGGTTCGTCTGGAAACACCATATATTTT. This sequence joins TRBV3-1 (or the pseudogene TRBV3-2) and TRBJ1-3, with D tentatively TRBD1 (6 bases). The CDR3 length is 18 residues. Germline V lookup: CDR1 LGHDT, CDR2 YNNKEL (reference sequence). V shed 1 base and J shed 1 base, with 17 bases lying between them.

CDR3 in DNA: TGTGCCAGCAGCACCTTGAGGGCCGAGCAGTACGTC. This sequence encodes CASSTLRAEQYV. The chain has TRBV28 and TRBJ2-7; a possible D gene is TRBD2 (5 bases). Trimming shortened V by 6 bases and J by 6 bases, and 12 bases separated the two germline ends. The CDR3 sequence is 12 residues long. From germline, CDR1 is MDHEN and CDR2 SYDVKM.

This clone has just one count. CDR3 DNA: TGTGCCAGCAGCTTAGGTTCAGAACAAGAGACCCAGTACTTC. Translated: CASSLGSEQETQYF. The V and J genes are TRBV11-2 and TRBJ2-5; no firm D call. V was clipped by 1 base and J by 2 bases, with 8 bases between them. In germline, CDR1 is SGHAT, CDR2 FQNNGV. The CDR3 covers 14 residues.